The present T cell receptor beta chain was sequenced within a study of blood T cell repertoires in COVID-19. Study information: The study drew acute and convalescent COVID-19 samples from the United States, Italy and Spain. In each case, the material was cDNA or gDNA derived from T cells, B-cell-depleted T cells, or PBMCs.

Original analysis: Reference gene primer amplification gave nucleated cell count estimates. The data were produced by immunoSEQ multiplex PCR, yet TCRdb's version contains in-frame clones alone and is incomplete. V, J and clone size are those of that table, while D and trimming were read from the DNA. Here the sample spans around 250,000 clones, about 80% being singletons. This CDR3 is built from 15 residues. The trim removed 1 base at V and 10 bases at J, leaving 6 bases unmatched. In germline, CDR1 is SGHRS, CDR2 YFSETQ. The source is a man in his fifties with active or convalescent COVID-19. Input material: peripheral blood. V and J are TRBV5-1 and TRBJ1-6; 9 bases match TRBD1. The CDR3 protein is CASSLTGQGNSPLHF. In DNA form, the CDR3 reads TGCGCCAGCAGCTTGACAGGACAGGGGAACTCACCCCTCCACTTT.